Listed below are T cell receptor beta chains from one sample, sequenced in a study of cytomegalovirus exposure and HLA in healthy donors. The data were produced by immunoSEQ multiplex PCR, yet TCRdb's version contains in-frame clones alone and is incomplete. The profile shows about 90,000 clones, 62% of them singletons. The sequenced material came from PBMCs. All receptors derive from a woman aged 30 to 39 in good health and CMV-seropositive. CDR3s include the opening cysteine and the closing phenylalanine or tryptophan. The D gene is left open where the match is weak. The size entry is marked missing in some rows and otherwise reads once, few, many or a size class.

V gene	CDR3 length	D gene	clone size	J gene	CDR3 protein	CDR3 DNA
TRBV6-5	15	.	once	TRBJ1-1	CASSLRGIWNTEAFF	TGTGCCAGCAGTTTAAGGGGGATTTGGAACACTGAAGCTTTCTTT
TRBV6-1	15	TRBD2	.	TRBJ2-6	CASRSGGSGANVLTF	TGTGCCAGCAGGTCCGGGGGGTCTGGGGCCAACGTCCTGACTTTC
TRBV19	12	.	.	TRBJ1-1	CASSGLPTEAFF	TGTGCCAGTTCAGGGTTGCCCACTGAAGCTTTCTTT
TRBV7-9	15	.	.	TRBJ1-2	CASSLGNTDIYGYTF	TGTGCCAGCAGCCTAGGGAACACAGACATATATGGCTACACCTTC
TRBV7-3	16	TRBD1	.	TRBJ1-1	CASSLQGANLNTEAFF	TGTGCCAGCAGCTTACAGGGGGCGAATTTGAACACTGAAGCTTTCTTT
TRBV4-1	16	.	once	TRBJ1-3	CASSQERARSGNTIYF	TGCGCCAGCAGCCAAGAACGAGCGCGCTCTGGAAACACCATATATTTT
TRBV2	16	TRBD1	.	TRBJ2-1	CASSTPGQGPNNEQFF	TGTGCCAGCAGTACCCCTGGACAGGGACCTAACAATGAGCAGTTCTTC
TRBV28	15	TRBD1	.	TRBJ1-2	CASTIQGAGPYGYTF	TGTGCCAGCACTATACAGGGGGCGGGCCCTTATGGCTACACCTTC
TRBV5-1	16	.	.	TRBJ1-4	CASSLWGGRREEKLFF	TGCGCCAGCAGCTTGTGGGGGGGCCGGCGTGAAGAAAAACTGTTTTTT
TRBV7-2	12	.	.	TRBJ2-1	CASSYRGDEQFF	TGTGCCAGCAGTTATAGGGGCGATGAGCAGTTCTTC
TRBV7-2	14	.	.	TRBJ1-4	CASSSGLTNEKLFF	TGTGCCAGCAGTTCGGGTCTTACTAATGAAAAACTGTTTTTT
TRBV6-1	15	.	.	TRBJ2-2	CASSDGSSTTGELFF	TGTGCCAGCAGTGATGGTAGCTCAACGACCGGGGAGCTGTTTTTT
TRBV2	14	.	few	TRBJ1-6	CASLPTGEGSPLHF	TGTGCCAGCCTCCCGACAGGCGAAGGATCACCCCTCCACTTT